The next 31 T cell receptor beta chains were all read from a single sample in a study of glioma-infiltrating T cells after dendritic cell vaccination. Data came from immunoSEQ multiplex PCR; TCRdb stores just in-frame clones and leaves some out. This table has fewer than 75,000 clones, about 83% appearing once. Time point denoted: after dendritic cell vaccination, including at tumor progression/relapse. This sample comprised blood, obtained after dendritic cell vaccination. These receptors all come from a human donor with glioblastoma.

The chain recombines TRBV5-6 with TRBJ1-5; 9 nucleotides align to TRBD1. Germline V CDR1 and CDR2: SGHDT, YYEEEE. The ends lost 3 bases at V and 6 bases at J; junction bases unmatched: 4. This CDR3 contains 14 residues. In DNA form, the CDR3 reads TGTGCCAGCAGCTCGGGACAGGGCGTTCAGCCCCAGCATTTT. Translation gives CASSSGQGVQPQHF.

CDR3 loop: CASSQDIAGLGPNPTTYTQYF. CDR3 nucleotide sequence: TGTGCCAGCAGCCAAGATATAGCGGGGTTGGGCCCAAACCCAACCACCTATACGCAGTATTTT. The chain is built from TRBV4-2 and TRBJ2-3; TRBD2 matches 8 bases. Germline CDR1 is LGHNA and CDR2 is YNFKEQ. The CDR3 consists of 21 residues. Trimming cost V 0 bases and J 7 bases; bases outside gene matches: 24.

This chain connects TRBV4-2 to TRBJ2-3; tentatively, D is TRBD2 (5 bases). This CDR3 contains 13 residues. From germline, CDR1 is LGHNA and CDR2 YNFKEQ. The V gene lost 4 bases and the J gene lost 7 bases, with 12 bases spanning the gap. CDR3 DNA sequence: TGTGCCAGCAGCCCCTCGTCGGGGTATACGCAGTATTTT. Amino acids: CASSPSSGYTQYF.

J is TRBJ2-3 and V is TRBV19; 7 nucleotides match TRBD1. CDR1 LNHDA and CDR2 SQIVND come from the germline V gene (reference sequence). This CDR3 is 15 amino acids long. The trim removed 2 bases at V and 0 bases at J, leaving 2 bases unmatched. CDR3 sequence reads: CASSIQTGSTDTQYF. As DNA, the CDR3 is TGTGCCAGTAGTATACAGACAGGGAGCACAGATACGCAGTATTTT.

This chain uses TRBV4-3 with TRBJ2-1; 13 bases map to TRBD2. This CDR3 has 17 amino acids. Germline V gene data show CDR1 as LGHNA and CDR2 as YSLEER. Germline trimming cut 1 base from V and 3 bases from J; bases unmatched to any gene: 3. The CDR3 sequence: CASSQVGLAGVYNEQFF. The CDR3 coding sequence is TGCGCCAGCAGCCAAGTAGGACTAGCGGGGGTCTACAATGAGCAGTTCTTC.

The J gene is TRBJ1-4, the V gene TRBV6-5; unclear D gene. The CDR3 runs to 15 residues. Trimming cost V 4 bases and J 5 bases, with 14 bases left between them. Germline V gene sequence: CDR1 MNHEY, CDR2 SVGAGI. The CDR3: CASSSAGRGNEKLFF. The CDR3 DNA is TGTGCCAGCAGTTCCGCAGGCCGGGGAAATGAAAAACTGTTTTTT.

This chain links TRBV6-5 with TRBJ2-7; TRBD2 matches at 7 bases. Germline lookup yields CDR1 MNHEY and CDR2 SVGAGI. This CDR3 comprises 16 residues. Trimming removed 0 bases from V and 0 bases from J; junction bases left unmatched: 5. The CDR3 DNA reads TGTGCCAGCAGTTACTCGAGTGCGGGGGTCTCCTACGAGCAGTACTTC. Amino acid sequence: CASSYSSAGVSYEQYF.

The table lists this clone with a few counts. This sequence joins TRBV5-6 and TRBJ1-2, with a tentative D call TRBD1 (5 bases). The CDR3 loop spans 12 amino acids. Trimming took 0 bases from V and 7 from J, leaving 7 bases between them. Germline assignment: CDR1 SGHDT and CDR2 YYEEEE. CDR3 bases: TGTGCCAGCAGCTTGGAAAGGGGTGGCTACACCTTC. As protein: CASSLERGGYTF.

This sequence joins TRBV7-2 and TRBJ1-1; D ambiguous. The CDR3 length is 13 residues. The V end was cut by 1 base, the J end by 11 bases, with 14 bases between. Germline V CDR1 and CDR2: SGHTA, FQGNSA. The CDR3 DNA reads TGTGCCAGCAGCTTAGGTGTTTCAGGTGGGGCTTTCTTT. Its protein is CASSLGVSGGAFF.

The rearrangement uses TRBV5-4 and TRBJ2-3, with 8 bases matching TRBD2. Trimming at V came to 4 bases and at J to 5 bases, leaving 9 bases not matched to a gene. The germline gives CDR1 SGHNT, CDR2 YYREEE (reference sequence). CDR3 size: 15 residues. CDR3 in DNA: TGTGCCAGCAGCCGCCCGGGGGGGCTCGGAGATACGCAGTATTTT. This encodes CASSRPGGLGDTQYF.

The V call is TRBV18, the J call TRBJ2-7; 7 bases agree with TRBD1. This CDR3 has 15 residues. Per the germline V gene, CDR1 is KGHSH and CDR2 is LQKENI. V dropped 5 bases and J dropped 3; count of bases not matched to a gene: 10. As DNA, the CDR3 is TGTGCCAGCTCAAGGGTGGGACAGCCAAACTACGAGCAGTACTTC. Its translation is CASSRVGQPNYEQYF.

V and J are TRBV5-4 and TRBJ2-7; D perhaps matches TRBD1 (6 bases). V gave up 2 bases and J gave up 2 bases, with 11 bases separating them. This CDR3 spans 14 amino acids. Germline CDR1 reads SGHNT; CDR2 reads YYREEE (reference sequence). The CDR3 is CASSLLQGTYEQYF. Here the CDR3 DNA reads TGTGCCAGCAGCTTACTACAGGGAACCTACGAGCAGTACTTC.

This clone was found once. CDR3 sequence (DNA): TGTGCCAGCTCACCATCGACAGGCTTAGACTACGAGCAGTACTTC. Its protein is CASSPSTGLDYEQYF. The rearrangement uses TRBV18 and TRBJ2-7, with D possibly being TRBD1 (6 bases). This CDR3 spans 15 amino acids. The ends were cut back, 2 bases at V and 3 bases at J, with 14 bases in the middle. Germline values: CDR1 KGHSH, CDR2 LQKENI.

The chain links TRBV6-5 to TRBJ1-2, with TRBD1 matching over 8 bases. Germline V lookup: CDR1 MNHEY, CDR2 SVGAGI. This CDR3 spans 14 amino acids. Trimming cost V 4 bases and J 4 bases; bases outside gene matches: 5. CDR3 in amino acids: CASSWTGCLYGYTF. CDR3 nucleotide sequence: TGTGCCAGCAGTTGGACAGGGTGCCTCTATGGCTACACCTTC.

The chain carries TRBV25-1 and TRBJ2-2; D is undetermined. Germline V gives CDR1 MGHDK, CDR2 SYGVNS. V lost 4 bases to trimming and J lost 7 bases, with 10 bases between them. CDR3 length: 13 amino acids. DNA for the CDR3: TGTGCCAGCAGTGCCCCTGGGCACGGGGAGCTGTTTTTT. It specifies CASSAPGHGELFF.

The V gene is TRBV6-1, the J gene TRBJ1-5; 7 bases line up with TRBD1. The CDR3 totals 14 residues. The germline gives CDR1 MNHNS, CDR2 SASEGT. Trimming cost V 3 bases and J 2 bases; bases outside gene matches: 1. The CDR3: CASSDGTGNQPQHF. The DNA of the CDR3 is TGTGCCAGCAGTGACGGGACAGGCAATCAGCCCCAGCATTTT.

V is TRBV9 and J is TRBJ2-5, with D possibly matching TRBD1 (6 bases). CDR3 length: 16 amino acids. The V gene lost 0 bases and the J gene lost 1 base, with 13 bases spanning the gap. Germline V gene sequence: CDR1 SGDLS, CDR2 YYNGEE. The CDR3 nucleotides read TGTGCCAGCAGCGTAGCCGGGACACGGGTCCAAGAGACCCAGTACTTC. It translates to CASSVAGTRVQETQYF.

The chain uses TRBV6-5 and TRBJ1-5; D is uncertain. Trimming took 6 bases from V and 0 from J, leaving 6 bases between them. The germline CDR1 and CDR2 sequences are MNHEY and SVGAGI. The CDR3 totals 13 residues. The DNA of the CDR3 is TGTGCCAGCAGCCCAAATAGCAATCAGCCCCAGCATTTT. It encodes CASSPNSNQPQHF.

The chain couples TRBV6-4 to TRBJ2-1, with 10 nucleotides matching TRBD1. The CDR3 spans 14 residues. V was clipped by 3 bases and J by 7 bases; unmatched bases: 3. Germline-derived CDR1 and CDR2 are MRHNA and SNTAGT. The CDR3 sequence is CASSEGQGENEQFF. In nucleotides, the CDR3 is TGTGCCAGCAGTGAAGGACAGGGGGAAAATGAGCAGTTCTTC.

V usage is TRBV30 and J usage is TRBJ2-2; TRBD2 might be the D (5 bases). Trimming cost V 4 bases and J 5 bases, with 11 bases left between them. Germline CDR1 is GTSNPN and CDR2 is SVGIG (reference sequence). The CDR3 length is 13 residues. This CDR3 reads CAWTRRGTGELFF. Here the CDR3 DNA reads TGTGCCTGGACCCGACGGGGTACCGGGGAGCTGTTTTTT.

This rearrangement joins TRBV6-5 to TRBJ2-3; TRBD2 agrees at 9 bases. This CDR3 region has 15 residues. V gave up 5 bases and J gave up 3 bases; unmatched junction bases: 6. Germline CDR1 reads MNHEY; CDR2 reads SVGAGI. The CDR3 DNA sequence: TGTGCCAGCAGTCCGCGGGGGGGCGGAACAGATACGCAGTATTTT. Amino acid sequence: CASSPRGGGTDTQYF.

This sequence joins TRBV4-3 and TRBJ1-1; 8 nucleotides agree with TRBD1. V was pared by 1 base and J by 6 bases, with 10 bases of the junction left unmatched. The CDR3 loop spans 16 amino acids. Germline V gives CDR1 LGHNA, CDR2 YSLEER. CDR3 region: CASSQGPGQGASEAFF. The DNA for the CDR3 is TGCGCCAGCAGCCAAGGGCCCGGCCAGGGGGCCTCTGAAGCTTTCTTT.

Notes on this clone: Distinct nucleotide sequences in the sample also encode this CDR3. The genes are TRBV25-1 and TRBJ1-6; D is unresolved. Trimming removed 2 bases from V and 13 bases from J, with 18 bases in between. This CDR3 is built from 15 residues. The germline V gene has CDR1 MGHDK and CDR2 SYGVNS. The CDR3 is CASSEEFVPGSPLHF. In DNA form, the CDR3 reads TGTGCCAGCAGTGAAGAGTTCGTCCCGGGTTCCCCCCTCCACTTT.

The chain joins TRBV4-2 to TRBJ1-1; 7 bases fit TRBD1. Germline-derived CDR1 and CDR2 are LGHNA and YNFKEQ. With V trimmed by 0 bases and J by 5 bases, 9 bases remained unmatched. This CDR3 is built from 16 residues. The CDR3 is CASSQDPGGRGTEAFF. CDR3 DNA sequence: TGTGCCAGCAGCCAAGATCCAGGGGGGCGCGGAACTGAAGCTTTCTTT.

The chain joins TRBV6-5 to TRBJ1-2, with 7 bases that match TRBD1. Germline CDR1 and CDR2: MNHEY and SVGAGI. This CDR3 has 14 residues. Trimming cost V 0 bases and J 2 bases; bases outside gene matches: 0. CDR3 in amino acids: CASSYSRGNYGYTF. The CDR3 DNA sequence: TGTGCCAGCAGTTACTCCAGGGGGAACTATGGCTACACCTTC.

This clone was seen a single time. V gene TRBV6-5 combines with J gene TRBJ1-2, with D perhaps TRBD1 (6 bases). Germline assignment: CDR1 MNHEY and CDR2 SVGAGI. The CDR3 totals 14 residues. V gave up 6 bases and J gave up 8 bases, with 19 bases separating them. Here the CDR3 reads CASSLQGGGEGYTF. For the CDR3, the DNA is TGTGCCAGCAGCCTACAGGGAGGGGGAGAAGGCTACACCTTC.

The rearrangement joins TRBV6-5 to TRBJ1-1; D ambiguous. V was cut by 4 bases and J by 8 bases, with 14 bases left in between. Per germline, CDR1 MNHEY and CDR2 SVGAGI. This CDR3 is built from 13 residues. The DNA of the CDR3 is TGTGCCAGCAGTTTCGACACCGGTGGGGAAGCTTTCTTT. Protein product: CASSFDTGGEAFF.

This chain links TRBV4-1 with TRBJ1-4; D is unclear. V shed 0 bases and J shed 2 bases, with 4 bases lying between them. The germline V gene has CDR1 MGHRA and CDR2 YSYEKL. There are 14 residues in the CDR3. CDR3 amino acids: CASSQDHTNEKLFF. Written as DNA, the CDR3 is TGCGCCAGCAGCCAAGATCATACTAATGAAAAACTGTTTTTT.

The chain links TRBV19 to TRBJ1-2; D is uncertain. CDR1 and CDR2 from the germline V gene are LNHDA and SQIVND (reference sequence). V was pared by 0 bases and J by 6 bases, with 8 bases between. The CDR3 contains 13 residues. For the CDR3, the DNA is TGTGCCAGTAGTATAGACCAGAATGATGGCTACACCTTC. It translates to CASSIDQNDGYTF.

The chain is built from TRBV28 and TRBJ1-2, with unresolved D. The CDR3 totals 14 residues. In germline, CDR1 is MDHEN, CDR2 SYDVKM. Trimming cost V 5 bases and J 3 bases, with 13 bases left between them. In DNA, the CDR3 is TGTGCCAGCAGTCAAACCCGGGGAGACTATGGCTACACCTTC. Translation: CASSQTRGDYGYTF.

V and J are TRBV6-5 and TRBJ2-3; 8 bases are shared with TRBD2. The CDR3 has 15 residues. Germline V gives CDR1 MNHEY, CDR2 SVGAGI. Trimming took 5 bases from V and 1 from J; bases not matched to a gene: 5. CDR3 loop: CASSPKAGGTDTQYF. Here the CDR3 DNA reads TGTGCCAGCAGTCCCAAAGCGGGGGGCACAGATACGCAGTATTTT.